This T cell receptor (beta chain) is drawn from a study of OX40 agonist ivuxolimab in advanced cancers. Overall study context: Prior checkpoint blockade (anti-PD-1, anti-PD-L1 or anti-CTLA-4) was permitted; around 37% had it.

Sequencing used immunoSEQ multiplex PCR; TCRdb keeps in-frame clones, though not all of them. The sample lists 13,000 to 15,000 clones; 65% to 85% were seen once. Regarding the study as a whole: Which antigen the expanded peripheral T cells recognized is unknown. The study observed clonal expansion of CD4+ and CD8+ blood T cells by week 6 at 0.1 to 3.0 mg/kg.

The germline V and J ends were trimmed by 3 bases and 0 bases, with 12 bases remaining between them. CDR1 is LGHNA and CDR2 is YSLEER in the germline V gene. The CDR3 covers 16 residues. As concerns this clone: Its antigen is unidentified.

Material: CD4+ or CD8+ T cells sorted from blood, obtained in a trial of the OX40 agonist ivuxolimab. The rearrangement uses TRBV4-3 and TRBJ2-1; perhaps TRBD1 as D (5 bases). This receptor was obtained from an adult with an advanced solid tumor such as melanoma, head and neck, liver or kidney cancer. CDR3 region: CASSQRGASSYNEQFF. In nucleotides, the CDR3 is TGCGCCAGCAGCCAGCGTGGGGCCTCCTCCTACAATGAGCAGTTCTTC.